This T cell receptor beta chain was sequenced during a study of vaccination and CD4 T cells after COVID-19. The Oncomine TCR Beta short-read assay sequenced DNA from cultured CD4+ T cells. Genomic DNA was taken out of cultured CD4+ T cells by extraction. MiXCR was run by TCRdb on the PCR reads, yielding one entry per CDR3 protein. In the table there are 20,000 to 25,000 distinct CDR3 sequences, roughly 70% of which are singletons. This clonotype showed up just once. The antigen is not known. Germline loops: CDR1 SGHTA, CDR2 FQGNSA. This CDR3 has 16 amino acids. With V trimmed by 2 bases and J by 10 bases, 11 bases remained unmatched. Treatment indicated: approximately 9-day PBMC culture with coronavirus spike peptide pools or control peptides (ViraFEST assay).

The receptor was isolated from a human donor who had recovered from COVID-19. What was sequenced was CD4+ T cells from blood, cultured in vitro. The V call is TRBV7-2, the J call TRBJ2-1; TRBD2 matches at 10 bases. The chain's CDR3 is CASSLRGLAGAREQFF. CDR3 nucleotides: TGTGCCAGCAGCTTAAGAGGGCTAGCGGGAGCTCGGGAGCAGTTCTTC.